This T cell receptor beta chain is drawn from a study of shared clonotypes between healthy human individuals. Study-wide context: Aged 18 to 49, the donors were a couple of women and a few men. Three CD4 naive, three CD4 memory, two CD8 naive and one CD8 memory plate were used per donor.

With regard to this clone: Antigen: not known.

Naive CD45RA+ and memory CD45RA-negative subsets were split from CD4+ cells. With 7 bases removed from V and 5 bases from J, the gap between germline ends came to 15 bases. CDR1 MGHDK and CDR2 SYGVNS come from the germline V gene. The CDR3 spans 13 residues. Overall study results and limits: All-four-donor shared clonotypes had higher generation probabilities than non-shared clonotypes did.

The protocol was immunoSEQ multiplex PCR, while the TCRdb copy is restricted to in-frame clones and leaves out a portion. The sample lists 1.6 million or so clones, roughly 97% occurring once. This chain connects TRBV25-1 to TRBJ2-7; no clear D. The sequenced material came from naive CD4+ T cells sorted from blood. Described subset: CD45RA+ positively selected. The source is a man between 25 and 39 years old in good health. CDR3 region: CASIAESRDEQYF. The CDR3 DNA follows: TGTGCCAGCATCGCGGAAAGTCGGGACGAGCAGTACTTC.